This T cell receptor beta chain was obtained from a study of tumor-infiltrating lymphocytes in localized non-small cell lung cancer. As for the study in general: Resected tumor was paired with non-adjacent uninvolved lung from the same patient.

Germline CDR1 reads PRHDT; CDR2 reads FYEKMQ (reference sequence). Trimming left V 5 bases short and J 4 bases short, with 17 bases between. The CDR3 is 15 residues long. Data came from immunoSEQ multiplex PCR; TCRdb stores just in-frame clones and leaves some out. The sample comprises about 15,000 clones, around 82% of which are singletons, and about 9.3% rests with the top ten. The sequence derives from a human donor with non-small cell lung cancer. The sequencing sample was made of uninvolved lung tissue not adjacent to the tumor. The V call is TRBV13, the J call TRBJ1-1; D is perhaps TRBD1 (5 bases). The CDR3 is CASSDSRVGATEAFF. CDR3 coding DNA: TGTGCCAGCAGCGATTCCAGGGTTGGGGCCACTGAAGCTTTCTTT.